The sequence of this T cell receptor (beta chain) was determined in a study of T-cell memory formation after mild COVID-19. The wider study: Each donor largely had its own TCR clusters.

TCRdb ran MiXCR on the 5' RACE reads and lists one entry per CDR3 protein. The sample lists about 110,000 distinct CDR3 sequences; approximately 17% were seen once. The CDR3 spans 17 residues. The V gene end was trimmed by 0 bases and the J gene end by 4 bases; junction bases not matched to a gene: 12. Looked up from germline, CDR1 is MGHRA and CDR2 is YSYEKL. This clonotype was picked up a small number of times. Its antigen is as yet unknown. Study findings and constraints: Balance between CD4 and CD8 was seen in clones contracting day 15 to 85, and a CD4+ lean was seen in later expanders. The appearance of some responding clones in pre-infection memory suggested that cross-reactive memory joined. Contracting CD4+ clones lay largely in CM and EM, with CD8+ ones residing in EMRA.

The sequenced sample was PBMCs or a T cell subset sorted from them (not recorded which). V and J are TRBV4-1 and TRBJ2-7; 7 bases are a match to TRBD1. This clonotype originated in an adult woman who had mild COVID-19 (a few samples of this study predate the infection). Cell type and time point are not known. The CDR3: CASSQDLDRELPYEQYF. In DNA, the CDR3 is TGCGCCAGCAGCCAAGACCTAGACAGGGAATTACCTTACGAGCAGTACTTC.